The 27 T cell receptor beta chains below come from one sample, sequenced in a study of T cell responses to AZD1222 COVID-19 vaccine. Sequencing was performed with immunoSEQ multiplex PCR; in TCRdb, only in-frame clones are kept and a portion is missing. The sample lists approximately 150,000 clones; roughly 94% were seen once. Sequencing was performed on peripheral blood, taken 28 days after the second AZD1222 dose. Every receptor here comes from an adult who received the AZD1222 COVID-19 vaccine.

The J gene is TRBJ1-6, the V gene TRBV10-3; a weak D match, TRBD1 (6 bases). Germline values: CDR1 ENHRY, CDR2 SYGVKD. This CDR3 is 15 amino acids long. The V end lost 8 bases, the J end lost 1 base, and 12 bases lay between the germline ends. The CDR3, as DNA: TGTGCCATCTCCGGGGGGGCTTCCTATAATTCACCCCTCCACTTT. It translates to CAISGGASYNSPLHF.

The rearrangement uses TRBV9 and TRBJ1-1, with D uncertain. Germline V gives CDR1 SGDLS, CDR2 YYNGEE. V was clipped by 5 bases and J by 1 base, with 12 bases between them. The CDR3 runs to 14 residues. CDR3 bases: TGTGCCAGCAGGGCCTACACCACGAACACTGAAGCTTTCTTT. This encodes CASRAYTTNTEAFF.

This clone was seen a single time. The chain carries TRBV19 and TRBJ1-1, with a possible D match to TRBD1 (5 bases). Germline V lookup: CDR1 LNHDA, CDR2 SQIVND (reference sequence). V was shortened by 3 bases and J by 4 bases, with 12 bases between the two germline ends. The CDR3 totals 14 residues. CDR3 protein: CASSMGRRGTEAFF. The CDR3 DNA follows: TGTGCCAGTAGTATGGGACGGCGGGGCACTGAAGCTTTCTTT.

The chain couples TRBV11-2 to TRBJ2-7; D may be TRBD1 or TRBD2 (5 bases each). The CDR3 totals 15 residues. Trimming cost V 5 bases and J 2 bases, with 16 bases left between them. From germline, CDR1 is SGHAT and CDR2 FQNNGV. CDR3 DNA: TGTGCCAGCAGCCCTTGGGACGGTTCGACCTACGAGCAGTACTTC. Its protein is CASSPWDGSTYEQYF.

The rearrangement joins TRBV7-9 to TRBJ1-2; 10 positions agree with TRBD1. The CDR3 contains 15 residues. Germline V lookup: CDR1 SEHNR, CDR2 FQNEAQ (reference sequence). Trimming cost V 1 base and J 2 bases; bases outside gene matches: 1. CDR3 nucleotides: TGTGCCAGCAGCTTAGGACAGGGGGCCAACTATGGCTACACCTTC. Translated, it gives CASSLGQGANYGYTF.

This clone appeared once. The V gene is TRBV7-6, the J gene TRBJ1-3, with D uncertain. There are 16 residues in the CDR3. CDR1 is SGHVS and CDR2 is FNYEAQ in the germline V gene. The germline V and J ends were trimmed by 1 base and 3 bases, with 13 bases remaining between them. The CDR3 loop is CASSLEGKGDGNTIYF. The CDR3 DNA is TGTGCCAGCAGCTTAGAAGGGAAAGGCGATGGAAACACCATATATTTT.

The CDR3 here is CASSYGRNYGYTF. In DNA form, the CDR3 reads TGTGCCAGCAGTTACGGGAGGAACTATGGCTACACCTTC. This chain uses TRBV6-5 with TRBJ1-2; D is unclear. CDR1 MNHEY and CDR2 SVGAGI come from the germline V gene. V was cut by 2 bases and J by 2 bases, with 6 bases left in between. The CDR3 extends over 13 amino acids.

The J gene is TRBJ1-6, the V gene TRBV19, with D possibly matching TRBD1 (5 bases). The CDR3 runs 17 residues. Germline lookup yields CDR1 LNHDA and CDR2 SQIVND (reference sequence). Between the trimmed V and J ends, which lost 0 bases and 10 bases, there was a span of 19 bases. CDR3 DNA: TGTGCCAGTAGTATAGAGTTTGGCGGGACCCCTCTATCACCCCTCCACTTT. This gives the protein CASSIEFGGTPLSPLHF.

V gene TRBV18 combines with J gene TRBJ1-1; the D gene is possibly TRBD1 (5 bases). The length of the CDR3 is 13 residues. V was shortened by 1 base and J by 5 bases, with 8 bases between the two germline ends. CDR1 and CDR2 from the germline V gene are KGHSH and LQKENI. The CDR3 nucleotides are TGTGCCAGCTCACCACTCAGGGAAACTGAAGCTTTCTTT. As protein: CASSPLRETEAFF.

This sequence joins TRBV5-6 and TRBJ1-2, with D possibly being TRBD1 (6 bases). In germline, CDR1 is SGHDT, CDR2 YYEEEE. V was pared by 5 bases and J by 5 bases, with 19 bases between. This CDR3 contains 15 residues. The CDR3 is CASRPRTAIEYGYTF. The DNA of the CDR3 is TGTGCCAGCAGACCCAGGACAGCTATTGAGTATGGCTACACCTTC.

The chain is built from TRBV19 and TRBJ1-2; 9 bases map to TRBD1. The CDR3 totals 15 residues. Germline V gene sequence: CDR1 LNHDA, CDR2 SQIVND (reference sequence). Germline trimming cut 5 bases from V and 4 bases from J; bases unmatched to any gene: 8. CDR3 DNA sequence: TGTGCCAGTAGTCTCTCGGGACAGGGACTCTATGGCTACACCTTC. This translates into CASSLSGQGLYGYTF. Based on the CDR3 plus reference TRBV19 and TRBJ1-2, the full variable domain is DGGITQSPKYLFRKEGQNVTLSCEQNLNHDAMYWYRQDPGQGLRLIYYSQIVNDFQKGDIAEGYSVSREKKESFPLTVTSAQKNPTAFYLCASSLSGQGLYGYTFGSGTRLTVV.

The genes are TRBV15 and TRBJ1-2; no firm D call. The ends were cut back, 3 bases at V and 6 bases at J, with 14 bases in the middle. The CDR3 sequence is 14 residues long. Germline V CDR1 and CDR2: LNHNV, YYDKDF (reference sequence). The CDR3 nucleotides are TGTGCCACCAGCAGGCCGCCTCCGAGACATGGCTACACCTTC. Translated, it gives CATSRPPPRHGYTF.

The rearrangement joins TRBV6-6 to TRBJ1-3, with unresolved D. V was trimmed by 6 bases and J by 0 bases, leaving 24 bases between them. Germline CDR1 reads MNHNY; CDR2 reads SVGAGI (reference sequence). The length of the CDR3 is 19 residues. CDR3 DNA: TGTGCCAGCAGCTCTCACCCCTCAAGGCCCTGGAGCTCTGGAAACACCATATATTTT. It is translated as CASSSHPSRPWSSGNTIYF.

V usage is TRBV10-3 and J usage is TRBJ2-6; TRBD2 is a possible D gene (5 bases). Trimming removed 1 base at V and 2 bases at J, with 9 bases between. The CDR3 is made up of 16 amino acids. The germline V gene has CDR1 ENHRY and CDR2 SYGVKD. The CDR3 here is CAISELVGAGANVLTF. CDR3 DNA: TGTGCCATCAGTGAGTTGGTCGGGGCTGGGGCCAACGTCCTGACTTTC.

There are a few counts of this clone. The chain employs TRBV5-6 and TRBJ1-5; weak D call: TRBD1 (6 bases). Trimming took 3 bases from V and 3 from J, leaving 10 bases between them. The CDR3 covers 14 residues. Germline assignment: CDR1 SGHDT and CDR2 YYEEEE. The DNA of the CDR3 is TGTGCCAGCAGCTCGACAGGTTTCAATCAGCCCCAGCATTTT. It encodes CASSSTGFNQPQHF. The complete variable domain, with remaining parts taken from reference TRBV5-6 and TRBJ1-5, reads DAGVTQSPTHLIKTRGQQVTLRCSPKSGHDTVSWYQQALGQGPQFIFQYYEEEERQRGNFPDRFSGHQFPNYSSELNVNALLLGDSALYLCASSSTGFNQPQHFGDGTRLSIL.

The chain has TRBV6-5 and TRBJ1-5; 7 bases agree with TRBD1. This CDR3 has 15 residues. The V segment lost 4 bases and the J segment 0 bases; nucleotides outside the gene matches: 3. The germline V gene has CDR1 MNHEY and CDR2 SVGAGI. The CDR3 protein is CASSFDRDSNQPQHF. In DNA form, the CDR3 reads TGTGCCAGCAGTTTTGACAGGGATAGCAATCAGCCCCAGCATTTT.

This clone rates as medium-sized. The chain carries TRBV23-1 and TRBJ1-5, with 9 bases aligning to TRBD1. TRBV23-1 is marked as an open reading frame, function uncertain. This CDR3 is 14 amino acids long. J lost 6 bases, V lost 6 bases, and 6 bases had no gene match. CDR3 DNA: TGCGCCAGCAGGCCACAGGGGGCCGGTCAGCCCCAGCATTTT. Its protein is CASRPQGAGQPQHF.

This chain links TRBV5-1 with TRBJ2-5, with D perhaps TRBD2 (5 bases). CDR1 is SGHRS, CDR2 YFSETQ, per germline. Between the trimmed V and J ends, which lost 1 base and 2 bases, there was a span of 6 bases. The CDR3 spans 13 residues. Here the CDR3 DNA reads TGCGCCAGCAGCTTGTCGGGACAAGAGACCCAGTACTTC. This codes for CASSLSGQETQYF.

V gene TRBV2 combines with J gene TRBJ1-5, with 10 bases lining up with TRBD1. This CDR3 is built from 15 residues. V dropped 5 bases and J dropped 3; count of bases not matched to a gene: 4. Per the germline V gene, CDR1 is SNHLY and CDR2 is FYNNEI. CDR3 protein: CASSRTGGDNQPQHF. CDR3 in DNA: TGTGCCAGCAGTAGGACAGGGGGAGACAATCAGCCCCAGCATTTT.

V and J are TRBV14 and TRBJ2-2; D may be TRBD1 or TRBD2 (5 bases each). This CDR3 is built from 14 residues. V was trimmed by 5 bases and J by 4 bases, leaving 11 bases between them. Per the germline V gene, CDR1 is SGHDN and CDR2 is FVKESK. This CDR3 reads CASSRGGGTGELFF. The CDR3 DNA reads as TGTGCCAGCAGCAGAGGTGGGGGCACCGGGGAGCTGTTTTTT.

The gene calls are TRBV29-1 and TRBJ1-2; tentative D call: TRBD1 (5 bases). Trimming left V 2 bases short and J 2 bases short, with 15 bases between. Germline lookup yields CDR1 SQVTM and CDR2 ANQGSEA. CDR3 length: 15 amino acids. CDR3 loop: CSVEPGQVLNYGYTF. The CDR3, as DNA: TGCAGCGTTGAACCGGGGCAGGTTCTCAACTATGGCTACACCTTC.

The CDR3, as DNA: TGCGCCAGCAGCTTGGAGGGCCAGGGGGGCGAGCAGTACTTC. Amino acid sequence: CASSLEGQGGEQYF. V and J are TRBV5-1 and TRBJ2-7, with TRBD1 as a possible D gene (7 bases). Germline-derived CDR1 and CDR2 are SGHRS and YFSETQ. Trimming took 0 bases from V and 6 from J, leaving 13 bases between them. CDR3 length equals 14 residues.

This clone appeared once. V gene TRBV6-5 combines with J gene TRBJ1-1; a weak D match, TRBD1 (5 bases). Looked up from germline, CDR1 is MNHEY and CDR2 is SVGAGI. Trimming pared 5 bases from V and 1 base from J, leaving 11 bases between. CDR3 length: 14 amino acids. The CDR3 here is CASSQSRENTEAFF. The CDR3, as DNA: TGTGCCAGCAGTCAAAGCAGGGAGAACACTGAAGCTTTCTTT.

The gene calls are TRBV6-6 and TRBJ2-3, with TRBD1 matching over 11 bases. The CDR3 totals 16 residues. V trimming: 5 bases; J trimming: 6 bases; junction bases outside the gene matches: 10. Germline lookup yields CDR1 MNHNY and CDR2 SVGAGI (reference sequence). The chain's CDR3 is CASSTAGTGGKDTQYF. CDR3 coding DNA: TGTGCCAGCAGTACTGCCGGGACAGGGGGAAAGGATACGCAGTATTTT.

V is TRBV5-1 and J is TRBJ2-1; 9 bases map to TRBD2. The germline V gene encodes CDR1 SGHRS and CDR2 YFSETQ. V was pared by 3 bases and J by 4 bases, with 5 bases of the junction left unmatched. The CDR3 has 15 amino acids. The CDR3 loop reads CASSSSGGPYNEQFF. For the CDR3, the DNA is TGCGCCAGCAGCTCCAGCGGGGGGCCGTACAATGAGCAGTTCTTC. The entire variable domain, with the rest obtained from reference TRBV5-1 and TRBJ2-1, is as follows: KAGVTQTPRYLIKTRGQQVTLSCSPISGHRSVSWYQQTPGQGLQFLFEYFSETQRNKGNFPGRFSGRQFSNSRSEMNVSTLELGDSALYLCASSSSGGPYNEQFFGPGTRLTVL.

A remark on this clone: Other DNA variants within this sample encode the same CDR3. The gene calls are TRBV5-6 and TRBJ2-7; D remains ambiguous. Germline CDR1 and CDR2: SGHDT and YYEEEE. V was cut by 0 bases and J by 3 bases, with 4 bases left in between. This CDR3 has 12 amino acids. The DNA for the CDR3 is TGTGCCAGCAGCTTGGCGCTCTACGAGCAGTACTTC. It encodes CASSLALYEQYF.

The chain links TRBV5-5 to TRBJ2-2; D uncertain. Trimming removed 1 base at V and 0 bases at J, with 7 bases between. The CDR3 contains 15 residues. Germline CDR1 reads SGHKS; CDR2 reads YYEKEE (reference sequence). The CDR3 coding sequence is TGTGCCAGCAGCTTGAGCTGGACGAACACCGGGGAGCTGTTTTTT. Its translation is CASSLSWTNTGELFF.